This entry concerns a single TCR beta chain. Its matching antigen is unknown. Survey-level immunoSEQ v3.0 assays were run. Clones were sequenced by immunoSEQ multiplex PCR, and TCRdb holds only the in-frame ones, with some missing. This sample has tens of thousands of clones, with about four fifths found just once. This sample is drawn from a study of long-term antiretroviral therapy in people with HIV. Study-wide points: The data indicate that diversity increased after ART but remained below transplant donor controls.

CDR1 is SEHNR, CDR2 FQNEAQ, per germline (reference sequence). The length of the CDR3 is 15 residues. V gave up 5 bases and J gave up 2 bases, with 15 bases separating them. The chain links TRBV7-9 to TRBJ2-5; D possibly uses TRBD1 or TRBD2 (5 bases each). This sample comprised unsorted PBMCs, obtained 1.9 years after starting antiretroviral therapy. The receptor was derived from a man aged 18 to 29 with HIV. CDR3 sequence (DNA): TGTGCCAGCAGCCTCGACAGAGCGGCTCAAGAGACCCAGTACTTC. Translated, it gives CASSLDRAAQETQYF.